Here is one T cell receptor beta chain with its context. The antigen remains unidentified. Germline CDR1 reads SGHKS; CDR2 reads YYEKEE (reference sequence). V lost 2 bases and J 3 bases, leaving 11 bases between the germline ends. The CDR3 loop spans 14 amino acids. Libraries were prepared by immunoSEQ multiplex PCR; TCRdb keeps only in-frame clonotypes and omits some of them. This sample has about 46,000 clones; about 87% occur once, and the top ten carry 1.1%. These data come from a study of T cell responses to AZD1222 COVID-19 vaccine. Notes on the study in general: Epitopes outside B.1.351 and B.1.1.7 mutated regions reportedly drew nearly half of spike TCRs.

The gene calls are TRBV5-5 and TRBJ1-1; no reliable D call. Source: peripheral blood, taken 28 days after the second AZD1222 dose. The clonotype comes from an adult who received the AZD1222 COVID-19 vaccine. Here the CDR3 reads CASSLLQFYTEAFF. CDR3 nucleotides: TGTGCCAGCAGCTTATTGCAGTTCTACACTGAAGCTTTCTTT.